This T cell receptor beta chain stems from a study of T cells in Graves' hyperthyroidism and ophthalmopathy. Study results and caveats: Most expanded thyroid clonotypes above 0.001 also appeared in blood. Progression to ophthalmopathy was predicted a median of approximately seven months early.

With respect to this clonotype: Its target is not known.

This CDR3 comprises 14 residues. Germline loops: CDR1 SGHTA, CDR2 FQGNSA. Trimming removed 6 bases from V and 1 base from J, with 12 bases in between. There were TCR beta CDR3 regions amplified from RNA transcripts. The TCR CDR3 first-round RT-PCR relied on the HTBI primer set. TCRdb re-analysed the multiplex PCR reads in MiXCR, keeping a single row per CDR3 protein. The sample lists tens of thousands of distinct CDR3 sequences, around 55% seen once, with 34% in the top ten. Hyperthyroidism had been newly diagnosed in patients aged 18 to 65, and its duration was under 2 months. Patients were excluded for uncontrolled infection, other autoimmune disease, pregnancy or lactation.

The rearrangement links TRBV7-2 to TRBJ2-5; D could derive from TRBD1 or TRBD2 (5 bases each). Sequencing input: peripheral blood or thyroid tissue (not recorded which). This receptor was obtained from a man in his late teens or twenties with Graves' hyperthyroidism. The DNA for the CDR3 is TGTGCCAGCAGAAAAACTAGGGGCCAAGAGACCCAGTACTTC. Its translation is CASRKTRGQETQYF.